Shown below are 13 T cell receptor beta chains from a single sample sequenced in a study of T cells in Graves' hyperthyroidism and ophthalmopathy. TCR beta CDR3 sequences were amplified from RNA transcripts. The TCR CDR3 first-round RT-PCR relied on the HTBI primer set. TCRdb re-called the multiplex PCR reads through MiXCR, storing one row per CDR3 protein. The table lists hundreds of thousands of distinct CDR3 sequences, 22% of them singletons. The sample taken for sequencing was blood. These receptor sequences come from a young man with Graves' ophthalmopathy.

This clonotype was seen just once. This sequence joins TRBV20-1 and TRBJ2-3; a weak D match, TRBD2 (5 bases). The CDR3 length is 11 residues. CDR1 DFQATT and CDR2 SNEGSKA come from the germline V gene (reference sequence). V was shortened by 3 bases and J by 14 bases, with 15 bases between the two germline ends. The CDR3 protein is CSARGANDPYF. The CDR3 DNA follows: TGCAGTGCTAGGGGAGCCAACGACCCGTATTTT.

This clonotype was found a few times. The chain carries TRBV10-3 and TRBJ2-7; 8 bases map to TRBD2. The ends lost 7 bases at V and 4 bases at J; junction bases unmatched: 9. CDR3 length: 14 residues. Germline CDR1 reads ENHRY; CDR2 reads SYGVKD. CDR3 DNA sequence: TGTGCCATCAAAGTGGAGTCGGGAGGGTACGAGCAGTACTTC. Translation: CAIKVESGGYEQYF.

This chain links TRBV5-1 with TRBJ1-1; 7 positions agree with TRBD1. With 0 bases clipped from V and 0 bases from J, the junction kept 2 bases outside the gene matches. Germline V CDR1 and CDR2: SGHRS, YFSETQ. CDR3 length equals 15 residues. The CDR3 coding sequence is TGCGCCAGCAGCTTGGACAGGGGTATGAACACTGAAGCTTTCTTT. It yields the protein CASSLDRGMNTEAFF. Full variable domain (missing parts from reference TRBV5-1 and TRBJ1-1): KAGVTQTPRYLIKTRGQQVTLSCSPISGHRSVSWYQQTPGQGLQFLFEYFSETQRNKGNFPGRFSGRQFSNSRSEMNVSTLELGDSALYLCASSLDRGMNTEAFFGQGTRLTVV.

This clonotype was counted a few times. This chain connects TRBV6-2 or TRBV6-3 to TRBJ1-4; D remains ambiguous. V lost 5 bases and J lost 0, with 10 bases in between. This CDR3 is 15 amino acids long. Germline CDR1 MNHEY, CDR2 SVGEGT. The CDR3 DNA reads TGTGCCAGCAGTGCCAAGGATGCAACTAATGAAAAACTGTTTTTT. It specifies CASSAKDATNEKLFF.

The genes are TRBV24-1 and TRBJ2-6, with TRBD1 matching over 7 bases. CDR1 KGHDR and CDR2 SFDVKD come from the germline V gene. CDR3 length: 18 residues. V trimming: 5 bases; J trimming: 4 bases; junction bases outside the gene matches: 13. The CDR3 reads CATSGPGTARGGANVLTF. For the CDR3, the DNA is TGTGCCACCAGTGGCCCCGGGACAGCACGGGGAGGGGCCAACGTCCTGACTTTC.

This clonotype has more than one count but fewer than ten. The genes are TRBV28 and TRBJ2-7; a weak D match, TRBD1 (6 bases). The CDR3 length is 12 residues. Germline CDR1 and CDR2: MDHEN and SYDVKM. Between the trimmed V and J ends, which lost 7 bases and 3 bases, there was a span of 10 bases. The CDR3 loop reads CASNTGNYEQYF. DNA of the CDR3: TGTGCCAGCAACACAGGGAACTACGAGCAGTACTTC.

This chain joins TRBV7-3 and TRBJ2-5, with D possibly being TRBD1 (5 bases). Per germline, CDR1 SGHTA and CDR2 FQGTGA. The CDR3 sequence is 13 residues long. The ends were cut back, 0 bases at V and 5 bases at J, with 7 bases in the middle. CDR3 sequence reads: CASSLTSGETQYF. The CDR3 region has the DNA TGTGCCAGCAGCTTAACTTCAGGGGAGACCCAGTACTTC.

The sample holds many counts of this clonotype. CDR3 region: CASSRGLAGGYEQYF. Here the CDR3 DNA reads TGCGCCAGCAGCCGAGGACTAGCGGGAGGCTACGAGCAGTACTTC. The rearrangement joins TRBV4-1 to TRBJ2-7; 14 positions agree with TRBD2. V gave up 4 bases and J gave up 3 bases; unmatched junction bases: 2. The CDR3 runs 15 residues. CDR1 is MGHRA and CDR2 is YSYEKL in the germline V gene.

The sample holds many counts of this clonotype. The rearrangement links TRBV11-3 to TRBJ2-7; D is unclear. The CDR3 extends over 15 amino acids. V was trimmed by 3 bases and J by 4 bases, leaving 16 bases between them. Per the germline V gene, CDR1 is SGHNT and CDR2 is YENEEA. The CDR3 reads CASSFLWTGGYEQYF. The CDR3 DNA sequence: TGTGCCAGCAGCTTCCTGTGGACGGGCGGATACGAGCAGTACTTC.

This chain connects TRBV6-2 or TRBV6-3 to TRBJ1-1; tentatively, D is TRBD1 (6 bases). Trimming took 2 bases from V and 0 from J, leaving 7 bases between them. Germline V gene data show CDR1 as MNHEY and CDR2 as SVGEGT. CDR3 length: 14 amino acids. The CDR3 sequence: CASSYQGMNTEAFF. The CDR3 DNA is TGTGCCAGCAGTTACCAGGGGATGAACACTGAAGCTTTCTTT.

The chain uses TRBV6-2 or TRBV6-3 and TRBJ2-3; D is possibly TRBD2 (6 bases). The CDR3 has 17 amino acids. The germline CDR1 and CDR2 sequences are MNHEY and SVGEGT. V was clipped by 0 bases and J by 4 bases, with 17 bases between them. The CDR3 reads CASSYSMRTTTSDTQYF. The CDR3 region has the DNA TGTGCCAGCAGTTACTCAATGAGGACTACAACTTCAGATACGCAGTATTTT.

This clonotype has more than one count but fewer than ten. CDR3 amino acids: CASTITQDQPQHF. CDR3 in DNA: TGTGCCAGCACCATCACGCAGGATCAGCCCCAGCATTTT. The chain employs TRBV12-3 or TRBV12-4 and TRBJ1-5, with unresolved D. The CDR3 has 13 residues. The germline V and J ends were trimmed by 7 bases and 5 bases, with 12 bases remaining between them.

The sample holds many counts of this clonotype. The chain uses TRBV28 and TRBJ2-1, with D possibly matching TRBD1 (6 bases). In germline, CDR1 is MDHEN, CDR2 SYDVKM. The germline V and J ends were trimmed by 4 bases and 6 bases, with 10 bases remaining between them. The CDR3 runs to 13 residues. CDR3 bases: TGTGCCAGCAGTTCCGGACAGACCAATGAGCAGTTCTTC. Translation: CASSSGQTNEQFF.